This TCR beta chain was identified during a study of blood T cells in healthy people across ages. Findings of the study overall: Researchers report that TCR beta diversity correlated strongly with naive T cell percentage.

For the second PCR, which ran for roughly 7 to 11 cycles, a sample-barcoded 5' primer and a J-beta primer mix were used. Each cDNA molecule was tagged by a template-switch adaptor that had 12 random nucleotides. TCRdb itself ran the 5' RACE reads through MiXCR, one entry per CDR3 protein. Among roughly 680,000 distinct CDR3 sequences listed, around 50% were seen once. Germline-derived CDR1 and CDR2 are SQVTM and ANQGSEA. This CDR3 spans 11 amino acids. V was clipped by 4 bases and J by 2 bases, with 5 bases between them. Peripheral blood from each donor was collected in a volume of about 9.9 milliliters. Isolation per sample recovered at least 6 million PBMCs. This clonotype showed up many times. Its specificity is not known.

The sequenced material came from blood. The source is an elderly woman in good health. The chain links TRBV29-1 to TRBJ2-5; no reliable D call. The DNA of the CDR3 is TGCAGCGTTGTGGGGCAAGAGACCCAGTACTTC. It codes for CSVVGQETQYF.